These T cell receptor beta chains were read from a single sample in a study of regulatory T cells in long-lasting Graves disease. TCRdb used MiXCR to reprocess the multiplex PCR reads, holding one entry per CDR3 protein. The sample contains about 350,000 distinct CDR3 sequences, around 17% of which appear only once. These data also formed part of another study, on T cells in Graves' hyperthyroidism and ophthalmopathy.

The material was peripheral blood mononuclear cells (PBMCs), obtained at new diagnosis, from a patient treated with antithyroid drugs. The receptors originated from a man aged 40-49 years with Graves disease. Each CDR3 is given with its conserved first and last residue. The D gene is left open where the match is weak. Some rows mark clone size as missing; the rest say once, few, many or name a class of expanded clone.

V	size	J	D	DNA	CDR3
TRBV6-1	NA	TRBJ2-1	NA	TGTGCCAGCAGTAAACGACAACGGGCGGGGAACAATGAGCAGTTCTTC	CASSKRQRAGNNEQFF
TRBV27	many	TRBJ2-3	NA	TGTGCCAGCAGTCAACCAGCGACAGGAACAAACACAGATACGCAGTATTTT	CASSQPATGTNTDTQYF
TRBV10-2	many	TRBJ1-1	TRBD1	TGCGCCAGCAGTGAGAAGACAGGGTGGTATAGGAACACTGAAGCTTTCTTT	CASSEKTGWYRNTEAFF
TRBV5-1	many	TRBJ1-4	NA	TGCGCCAGCAGCGACCGGCGGATGGGGGAAAAACTGTTTTTT	CASSDRRMGEKLFF
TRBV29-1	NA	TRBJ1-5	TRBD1	TGCAGCGTTGCGGGGACAGGGAATCAGCCCCAGCATTTT	CSVAGTGNQPQHF
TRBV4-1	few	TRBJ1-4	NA	TGCGCCAGCAGCCAAGCAGACCCCACTAGGGAAAAACTGTTTTTT	CASSQADPTREKLFF
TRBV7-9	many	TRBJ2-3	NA	TGTGCCAGCAGCTTAGGATCAGGAGATACGCAGTATTTT	CASSLGSGDTQYF
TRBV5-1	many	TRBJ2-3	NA	TGCGCCAGCAGCTTGAGGCTGGGCACAGATACGCAGTATTTT	CASSLRLGTDTQYF
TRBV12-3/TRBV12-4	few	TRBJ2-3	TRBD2	TGTGCCAGCAGTTTTACAGCGGGGTGGTCAGATACGCAGTATTTT	CASSFTAGWSDTQYF
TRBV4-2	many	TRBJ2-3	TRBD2	TGTGCCAGCAGCCAACAGCGGGGGGATTGGAGCACAGATACGCAGTATTTT	CASSQQRGDWSTDTQYF
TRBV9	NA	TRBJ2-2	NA	TGTGCCAGCAGCGTAGCTAGGCAGTCCGGGGAGCTGTTTTTT	CASSVARQSGELFF
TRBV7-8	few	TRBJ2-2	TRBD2	TGTGCCAGCAGCTTACGACTAGCCCCCACCGGGGAGCTGTTTTTT	CASSLRLAPTGELFF
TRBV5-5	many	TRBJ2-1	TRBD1	TGTGCCAGCAGATACAGGGGGATGTCCTACAATGAGCAGTTCTTC	CASRYRGMSYNEQFF
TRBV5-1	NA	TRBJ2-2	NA	TGCGCCAGCACAGAGTTGCGGACTAACACCGGGGAGCTGTTTTTT	CASTELRTNTGELFF
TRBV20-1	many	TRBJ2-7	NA	TGCAGTGCCACGGAGCTCCACGAGCAGTACTTC	CSATELHEQYF
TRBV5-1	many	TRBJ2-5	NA	TGCGCCAGCAGGCCCGGGACGGAAGAGACCCAGTACTTC	CASRPGTEETQYF
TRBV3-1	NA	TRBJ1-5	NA	TGTGCCAGCAGCCAAACGGCAGGGAGAGGGCCCCAGCATTTT	CASSQTAGRGPQHF
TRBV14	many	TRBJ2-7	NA	TGTGCCAGCAGCCGGAGGGAGACAGGGAACGAGCAGTACTTC	CASSRRETGNEQYF
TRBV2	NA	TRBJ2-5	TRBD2	TGTGCCACCGAAGGGACTAGCGGGAGTGACGGGGCAGAGACCCAGTACTTC	CATEGTSGSDGAETQYF
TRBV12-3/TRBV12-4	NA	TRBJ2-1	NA	TGTGCCAGCAGCCTGACAGAAACCAATGAGCAGTTCTTC	CASSLTETNEQFF
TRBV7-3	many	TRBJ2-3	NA	TGTGCCAGCAGCCCCCCCCAGGGGGATACGCAGTATTTT	CASSPPQGDTQYF
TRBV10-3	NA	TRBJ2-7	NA	TGTGCCATCGGCCGCCGTGACGAGCAGTACTTC	CAIGRRDEQYF
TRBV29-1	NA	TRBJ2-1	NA	TGCAGCGCTCCCTCAGCGGGCCGCTCCTACAATGAGCAGTTCTTC	CSAPSAGRSYNEQFF
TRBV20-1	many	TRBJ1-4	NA	TGCAGTGCTAGAGATCCCGGGGGAAGTGGCGAAAAACTGTTTTTT	CSARDPGGSGEKLFF
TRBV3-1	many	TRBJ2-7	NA	TGTGCCAGCAGCCAAGGCAGGGGTCAAGCCTACGAGCAGTACTTC	CASSQGRGQAYEQYF
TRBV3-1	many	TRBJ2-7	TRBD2	TGTGCCAGCAGCCAGGCTTGGGCTAGCGGAACCTACGAGCAGTACTTC	CASSQAWASGTYEQYF
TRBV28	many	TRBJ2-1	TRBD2	TGTGCCAGCAACCCGGGGGGGCTCCACAATGAGCAGTTCTTC	CASNPGGLHNEQFF
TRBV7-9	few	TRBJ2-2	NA	TGTGCCAGCAGCCTTTACAGGGAGGGGGAGCTGTTTTTT	CASSLYREGELFF
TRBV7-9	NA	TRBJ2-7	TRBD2	TGTGCCAGCAGCTTAGAACCCGGGACTAGCGGGGAGTACGAGCAGTACTTC	CASSLEPGTSGEYEQYF